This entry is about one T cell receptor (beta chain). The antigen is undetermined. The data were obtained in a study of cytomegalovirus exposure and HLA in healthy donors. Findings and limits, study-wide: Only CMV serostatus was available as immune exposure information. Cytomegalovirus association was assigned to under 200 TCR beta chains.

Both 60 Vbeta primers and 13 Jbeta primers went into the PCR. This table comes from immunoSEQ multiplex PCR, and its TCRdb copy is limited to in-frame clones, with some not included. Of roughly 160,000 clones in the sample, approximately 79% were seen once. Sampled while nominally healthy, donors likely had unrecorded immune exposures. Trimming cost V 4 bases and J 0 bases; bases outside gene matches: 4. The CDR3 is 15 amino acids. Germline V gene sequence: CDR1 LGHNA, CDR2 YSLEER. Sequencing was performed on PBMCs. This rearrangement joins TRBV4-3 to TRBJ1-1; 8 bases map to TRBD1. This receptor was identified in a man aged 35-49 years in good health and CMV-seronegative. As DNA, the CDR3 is TGCGCCAGCAGCCTCGCGACAGGGGTGAACACTGAAGCTTTCTTT. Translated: CASSLATGVNTEAFF.